The 24 T cell receptor beta chains below all came from one sample that was sequenced in a study of cytomegalovirus exposure and HLA in healthy donors. Both 60 Vbeta primers and 13 Jbeta primers went into the PCR. Clones were sequenced by immunoSEQ multiplex PCR, and TCRdb holds only the in-frame ones, with some missing. The data contain fewer than 130,000 clones, around three quarters of them singletons. Specimen: PBMCs. The receptor source for this set is a woman aged 30 to 39 in good health and CMV-seronegative.

V is TRBV7-6 and J is TRBJ1-4; unclear D gene. Trimming cost V 0 bases and J 5 bases, with 10 bases left between them. CDR3 length: 15 amino acids. Germline assignment: CDR1 SGHVS and CDR2 FNYEAQ. Written as DNA, the CDR3 is TGTGCCAGCAGCTTAGCCCTGGGCAGGAATGAAAAACTGTTTTTT. This encodes CASSLALGRNEKLFF.

The chain carries TRBV18 and TRBJ1-2; tentatively, D is TRBD1 (5 bases). Germline V gene sequence: CDR1 KGHSH, CDR2 LQKENI. The CDR3 is made up of 14 amino acids. With 3 bases removed from V and 3 bases from J, the gap between germline ends came to 11 bases. CDR3 in amino acids: CASSPRVLDYGYTF. The CDR3, as DNA: TGTGCCAGCTCACCCAGGGTTCTTGACTATGGCTACACCTTC.

In this sample, this clone turned up a few times. The chain links TRBV29-1 to TRBJ2-7, with D uncertain. The CDR3 totals 14 residues. Germline V lookup: CDR1 SQVTM, CDR2 ANQGSEA. V was trimmed by 0 bases and J by 0 bases, leaving 9 bases between them. In DNA, the CDR3 is TGCAGCGTTGAAGATACCAGTGCCTCCTACGAGCAGTACTTC. Its translation is CSVEDTSASYEQYF.

The chain is built from TRBV7-2 and TRBJ2-5; 9 positions agree with TRBD1. The junction had 11 bases not matched to a gene; V was cut back by 5 bases and J by 4 bases. The CDR3 spans 16 residues. The germline gives CDR1 SGHTA, CDR2 FQGNSA. CDR3 protein: CASSLLGQGVRETQYF. CDR3 in DNA: TGTGCCAGCAGCCTCCTGGGACAGGGTGTACGAGAGACCCAGTACTTC. Full variable domain (rest looked up from reference TRBV7-2 and TRBJ2-5): GAGVSQSPSNKVTEKGKDVELRCDPISGHTALYWYRQSLGQGLEFLIYFQGNSAPDKSGLPSDRFSAERTGGSVSTLTIQRTQQEDSAVYLCASSLLGQGVRETQYFGPGTRLLVL.

V usage is TRBV7-9 and J usage is TRBJ1-1; a weak D match, TRBD1 (5 bases). Trimming pared 5 bases from V and 1 base from J, leaving 14 bases between. The length of the CDR3 is 15 residues. CDR1 is SEHNR and CDR2 is FQNEAQ in the germline V gene (reference sequence). The CDR3 sequence is CASSPRFQGNTEAFF. CDR3 in DNA: TGTGCCAGCAGCCCCCGGTTCCAGGGGAACACTGAAGCTTTCTTT.

The V call is TRBV4-3, the J call TRBJ2-3, with 7 bases identical to TRBD2. J was trimmed by 2 bases and V by 4 bases; bases with no gene match: 15. The CDR3 loop spans 18 amino acids. CDR1 and CDR2 (germline): LGHNA, YSLEER. The CDR3 sequence: CASSLQGVAGGYTDTQYF. The DNA for the CDR3 is TGCGCCAGCAGCCTACAAGGGGTAGCGGGCGGATACACAGATACGCAGTATTTT.

This chain links TRBV13 with TRBJ2-5; TRBD1 matches 10 bases. V lost 5 bases, J lost 4 bases, and 7 bases stayed unmatched. This CDR3 has 15 residues. Germline-derived CDR1 and CDR2 are PRHDT and FYEKMQ (reference sequence). The chain's CDR3 is CASSPPDRGRETQYF. CDR3 nucleotide sequence: TGTGCCAGCAGCCCTCCCGACAGGGGGCGAGAGACCCAGTACTTC.

This clone appeared a few times. The chain uses TRBV27 and TRBJ1-1; 8 nucleotides line up with TRBD1. Germline V CDR1 and CDR2: MNHEY, SMNVEV (reference sequence). This CDR3 comprises 14 residues. V lost 6 bases to trimming and J lost 1 base; unmatched junction nucleotides: 4. The CDR3 DNA is TGTGCCAGCAGAACGGGACAGGCGAACACTGAAGCTTTCTTT. This gives the protein CASRTGQANTEAFF.

J is TRBJ1-2 and V is TRBV5-1, with D maybe TRBD1 (6 bases). V was clipped by 4 bases and J by 6 bases, with 16 bases between them. Germline loops: CDR1 SGHRS, CDR2 YFSETQ. The CDR3 is 14 residues long. The CDR3: CASSRDSWGHGYTF. CDR3 sequence (DNA): TGCGCCAGCAGCAGAGACTCGTGGGGGCATGGCTACACCTTC.

CDR3 nucleotide sequence: TGCAGCGTTCGCGCTACCCCGGGCTCCTACAATGAGCAGTTCTTC. The encoded protein is CSVRATPGSYNEQFF. The chain is built from TRBV29-1 and TRBJ2-1; D gene ambiguous. Trimming took 5 bases from V and 0 from J, leaving 14 bases between them. CDR3 length: 15 residues. Per germline, CDR1 SQVTM and CDR2 ANQGSEA.

The table lists this clone with a few counts. This chain links TRBV4-2 with TRBJ1-6; 8 bases align to TRBD1. The germline V gene has CDR1 LGHNA and CDR2 YNFKEQ. There are 16 residues in the CDR3. Trimming cost V 6 bases and J 5 bases; bases outside gene matches: 9. The CDR3 DNA sequence: TGTGCCAGCAGTCCCGGGACAGGTACCCATAATTCACCCCTCCACTTT. Translating gives CASSPGTGTHNSPLHF.

The DNA for the CDR3 is TGTGCCAGCAGCTTTCCAGGGGGCTATGGCTACACCTTC. Protein sequence: CASSFPGGYGYTF. This rearrangement joins TRBV5-6 to TRBJ1-2; 7 bases fit TRBD1. Germline V CDR1 and CDR2: SGHDT, YYEEEE. V gave up 2 bases and J gave up 4 bases; unmatched junction bases: 2. The CDR3 loop spans 13 amino acids.

The chain has TRBV7-9 and TRBJ2-1; perhaps TRBD2 as D (5 bases). Between the trimmed V and J ends, which lost 8 bases and 4 bases, there was a span of 12 bases. The CDR3 runs 13 residues. Germline V gene data show CDR1 as SEHNR and CDR2 as FQNEAQ (reference sequence). CDR3 in DNA: TGTGCCAGCCAGACTATACCTTACAATGAGCAGTTCTTC. This codes for CASQTIPYNEQFF.

The chain has TRBV10-3 and TRBJ1-2; TRBD1 aligns across 7 bases. J gave up 5 bases and V 6 bases, and 6 bases lay outside the gene matches. The CDR3 runs 13 residues. Germline V gene data show CDR1 as ENHRY and CDR2 as SYGVKD. CDR3 loop: CAISGQGEYGYTF. The CDR3 DNA reads as TGTGCCATCAGCGGCCAGGGGGAGTATGGCTACACCTTC.

V gene TRBV4-3 combines with J gene TRBJ2-3, with a possible D match to TRBD1 (5 bases). The ends were cut back, 0 bases at V and 5 bases at J, with 12 bases in the middle. The CDR3 spans 15 residues. Germline assignment: CDR1 LGHNA and CDR2 YSLEER. Written as DNA, the CDR3 is TGCGCCAGCAGCCAAGACAGGGTGGAAGTAGATACGCAGTATTTT. Translation: CASSQDRVEVDTQYF.

This chain links TRBV18 with TRBJ2-7, with 11 bases that match TRBD2. Per germline, CDR1 KGHSH and CDR2 LQKENI. The CDR3 spans 20 residues. With V trimmed by 4 bases and J by 0 bases, 17 bases remained unmatched. The CDR3: CASSLIGTSGSKFSSYEQYF. For the CDR3, the DNA is TGTGCCAGCTCACTAATAGGGACTAGCGGCTCTAAGTTTAGCTCCTACGAGCAGTACTTC.

The chain couples TRBV19 to TRBJ2-3, with unresolved D. Germline V gene data show CDR1 as LNHDA and CDR2 as SQIVND (reference sequence). This CDR3 region has 12 residues. Trimming took 5 bases from V and 7 from J, leaving 10 bases between them. CDR3 sequence (DNA): TGTGCCAGTAGTCACCAGCGAAATACGCAGTATTTT. Residues: CASSHQRNTQYF.

V is TRBV7-9 and J is TRBJ1-5; D is unclear. This CDR3 comprises 15 residues. CDR1 SEHNR and CDR2 FQNEAQ come from the germline V gene (reference sequence). The V end lost 5 bases, the J end lost 0 bases, and 11 bases lay between the germline ends. The CDR3 coding sequence is TGTGCCAGCAGCGCCAGGACTGATAGCAATCAGCCCCAGCATTTT. It yields the protein CASSARTDSNQPQHF.

The chain couples TRBV30 to TRBJ1-2; the match to TRBD1 covers 7 bases. Germline CDR1 is GTSNPN and CDR2 is SVGIG (reference sequence). With V trimmed by 3 bases and J by 0 bases, 4 bases remained unmatched. This CDR3 has 14 amino acids. The CDR3 loop is CAWRRQGANYGYTF. The CDR3 region has the DNA TGTGCCTGGAGGCGACAGGGCGCTAACTATGGCTACACCTTC.

The J gene is TRBJ1-1, the V gene TRBV5-6, with 7 bases identical to TRBD1. The germline V gene has CDR1 SGHDT and CDR2 YYEEEE. CDR3 length: 13 amino acids. The trim removed 4 bases at V and 5 bases at J, leaving 5 bases unmatched. CDR3: CASSRDSRTEAFF. CDR3 DNA: TGTGCCAGCAGCCGGGACAGTCGGACTGAAGCTTTCTTT.

The V and J genes are TRBV6-5 and TRBJ2-7; TRBD1 is a possible D gene (6 bases). CDR3 length: 16 residues. Trimming cost V 4 bases and J 4 bases, with 20 bases left between them. The germline CDR1 and CDR2 sequences are MNHEY and SVGAGI. CDR3 residues: CASSSPNMGAAYEQYF. The CDR3 region has the DNA TGTGCCAGCAGTTCCCCCAACATGGGGGCGGCTTACGAGCAGTACTTC.

The rearrangement links TRBV7-2 to TRBJ1-3; 7 bases map to TRBD1. The germline gives CDR1 SGHTA, CDR2 FQGNSA. V was clipped by 1 base and J by 0 bases; unmatched bases: 3. The CDR3 runs to 16 residues. CDR3 in amino acids: CASSLGDRVSGNTIYF. The DNA for the CDR3 is TGTGCCAGCAGCTTAGGGGACAGAGTCTCTGGAAACACCATATATTTT.

The rearrangement joins TRBV25-1 to TRBJ1-1; maybe TRBD1 (5 bases). The V gene's germline CDR1 is MGHDK and CDR2 SYGVNS. This CDR3 has 13 amino acids. The V gene lost 3 bases and the J gene lost 3 bases, with 8 bases spanning the gap. The CDR3 is CASSDFRDTEAFF. Written as DNA, the CDR3 is TGTGCCAGCAGTGATTTCAGGGACACTGAAGCTTTCTTT.

This rearrangement joins TRBV2 to TRBJ2-3, with TRBD2 matching over 10 bases. The length of the CDR3 is 16 residues. Unmatched junction bases numbered 6, after V lost 4 bases and J lost 2 bases. Germline V gene lookup returns CDR1 SNHLY and CDR2 FYNNEI. The CDR3 DNA reads TGTGCCAGCAGTGTGGCTAGCGGGGGCGACACAGATACGCAGTATTTT. Translation: CASSVASGGDTDTQYF.